This T cell receptor (beta chain) emerged from a study of CD8+ T cells in alopecia areata. Broader study findings: Normal scalp showed lower clonality than lesional scalp, especially alopecia totalis/universalis.

On this clone: No antigen is known for it.

As part of sample collection, lesional scalp punch biopsies and peripheral blood were taken from alopecia areata patients. RNA, once extracted, was reverse transcribed into cDNA for use as the sequencing template. Sequencing used immunoSEQ multiplex PCR; TCRdb keeps in-frame clones, though not all of them. The sample consists of 65,000 to 100,000 clones, roughly 51% of them appearing once. The sequenced material came from NKG2D-high CD8+ T cells sorted from blood. The clonotype comes from a human donor with alopecia areata.

The CDR3 region has the DNA TGTGCCAGCAGTGAAGAGAGTTGGGACAGGGACACAGATACGCAGTATTTT. This sequence encodes CASSEESWDRDTDTQYF. This sequence joins TRBV2 and TRBJ2-3, with 9 bases matching TRBD1. V lost 1 base and J lost 2; bases outside the gene matches: 7. The CDR3 is 17 residues long. CDR1 and CDR2 (germline): SNHLY, FYNNEI. The full variable domain, its missing parts supplied by reference TRBV2 and TRBJ2-3, is EPEVTQTPSHQVTQMGQEVILRCVPISNHLYFYWYRQILGQKVEFLVSFYNNEISEKSEIFDDQFSVERPDGSNFTLKIRSTKLEDSAMYFCASSEESWDRDTDTQYFGPGTRLTVL.